The sequence of this T cell receptor beta chain was determined in a study of technical replicates of blood from a few donors. Generated by immunoSEQ multiplex PCR, the TCRdb table keeps only in-frame clones and is missing some. The data hold more than 65,000 clones, with about 96% observed a single time. This sequence was found in a human donor in good health. Source material: T cells isolated from PBMCs.

The CDR3 region has the DNA TGTGCCAGTAGTATCCGGACAGGGGGGCAAGAGACCCAGTACTTC. Translating gives CASSIRTGGQETQYF. This rearrangement joins TRBV19 to TRBJ2-5; 10 bases match TRBD1. Germline V gives CDR1 LNHDA, CDR2 SQIVND (reference sequence). This CDR3 spans 15 amino acids. Unmatched junction bases numbered 3, after V lost 3 bases and J lost 2 bases.